These 30 T cell receptor beta chains came from one sample sequenced in a study of T cell repertoires in cytomegalovirus infection. MiXCR, applied by TCRdb to the reads, yields one record per CDR3 protein. The data show approximately 470,000 distinct CDR3 sequences, approximately 46% seen once. Their recognized antigens are unknown. The source material was cultured PBMCs, sampled from culture after CMV antigen stimulation. The receptors originated from a human donor in good health (CMV status not recorded). Some clones in this sample may be carry-over from other donors' samples.

This clonotype has just a few counts. The chain combines TRBV7-2 with TRBJ2-1; no definite D call. Germline V gene lookup returns CDR1 SGHTA and CDR2 FQGNSA. V was trimmed by 1 base and J by 8 bases, leaving 12 bases between them. The CDR3 contains 14 residues. The CDR3 DNA is TGTGCCAGCAGCTTAGGGCTTAGCATCGATGAGCAGTTCTTC. This translates into CASSLGLSIDEQFF. Together with reference TRBV7-2 and TRBJ2-1, the CDR3 gives the full variable domain: GAGVSQSPSNKVTEKGKDVELRCDPISGHTALYWYRQSLGQGLEFLIYFQGNSAPDKSGLPSDRFSAERTGGSVSTLTIQRTQQEDSAVYLCASSLGLSIDEQFFGPGTRLTVL.

The chain is built from TRBV7-2 and TRBJ2-1; D assignment may be TRBD1 or TRBD2 (6 bases each). Germline assignment: CDR1 SGHTA and CDR2 FQGNSA. V lost 6 bases, J lost 4 bases, and 16 bases lay in between. This CDR3 has 15 amino acids. The CDR3 here is CASSIGGTEYNEQFF. CDR3 sequence (DNA): TGTGCCAGCAGTATAGGGGGGACTGAGTACAATGAGCAGTTCTTC.

This clonotype appeared a few times. The DNA for the CDR3 is TGTGCCAGCAGTGAATTTTCCGGGACAGGGGGAGAAAAACTGTTTTTT. Amino acids: CASSEFSGTGGEKLFF. The chain couples TRBV25-1 to TRBJ1-4; 11 nucleotides line up with TRBD1. J lost 8 bases, V lost 1 base, and 6 bases had no gene match. This CDR3 has 16 residues. Looked up from germline, CDR1 is MGHDK and CDR2 is SYGVNS.

This clonotype was detected only a few times. The gene calls are TRBV12-5 and TRBJ2-7, with D possibly matching TRBD1 (6 bases). CDR1 is LGHNT and CDR2 is FRNRAP in the germline V gene. V lost 2 bases and J lost 5, with 7 bases in between. The CDR3 covers 12 residues. The CDR3 loop reads CASGLWTDEQYF. For the CDR3, the DNA is TGTGCTAGTGGTTTGTGGACAGACGAGCAGTACTTC.

This chain joins TRBV4-1 and TRBJ2-1; the D is unclear. CDR3 length: 12 residues. Trimming removed 5 bases from V and 4 bases from J, with 6 bases in between. Germline lookup yields CDR1 MGHRA and CDR2 YSYEKL. This CDR3 reads CASSVRYNEQFF. The CDR3 DNA is TGCGCCAGCAGCGTTCGGTACAATGAGCAGTTCTTC.

The chain recombines TRBV12-3 or TRBV12-4 with TRBJ2-5, with 12 bases lining up with TRBD2. The junction had 10 bases not matched to a gene; V was cut back by 3 bases and J by 5 bases. This CDR3 is built from 17 residues. CDR3 in DNA: TGTGCCAGCAGTTTCGCTAGCGGGGGGGTTCATCTGGAGACCCAGTACTTC. As protein: CASSFASGGVHLETQYF.

This clonotype was counted a few times. V usage is TRBV11-2 and J usage is TRBJ2-7, with 8 bases identical to TRBD2. Germline V lookup: CDR1 SGHAT, CDR2 FQNNGV. The trim removed 5 bases at V and 0 bases at J, leaving 6 bases unmatched. This CDR3 has 15 amino acids. CDR3 protein: CASSPRLASSYEQYF. The CDR3 DNA reads as TGTGCCAGCAGCCCCAGACTAGCGAGCTCCTACGAGCAGTACTTC.

The V gene is TRBV12-3 or TRBV12-4, the J gene TRBJ1-1, with D possibly matching TRBD1 (5 bases). The CDR3 is made up of 16 amino acids. V was trimmed by 6 bases and J by 5 bases, leaving 22 bases between them. The CDR3 bases are TGTGCCAGCAGCCCCCGGGCCAAGGGGTGGGGGACTGAAGCTTTCTTT. Translation: CASSPRAKGWGTEAFF.

This clonotype was seen a few times. The gene calls are TRBV6-1 and TRBJ1-3; D is undetermined. The V end lost 0 bases, the J end lost 0 bases, and 15 bases lay between the germline ends. Germline V CDR1 and CDR2: MNHNS, SASEGT. This CDR3 is 18 amino acids long. The CDR3 spells CASSEARRRPYSGNTIYF. CDR3 coding DNA: TGTGCCAGCAGTGAAGCGCGGAGGAGGCCCTACTCTGGAAACACCATATATTTT.

Only a few counts were recorded for this clonotype. The chain employs TRBV12-3 or TRBV12-4 and TRBJ2-2; D perhaps matches TRBD2 (6 bases). The V gene lost 10 bases and the J gene lost 3 bases, with 15 bases spanning the gap. There are 14 residues in the CDR3. The CDR3 DNA reads TGTGCCACCCGGGGACTTTCATACACCGGGGAGCTGTTTTTT. Protein sequence: CATRGLSYTGELFF.

This rearrangement joins TRBV20-1 to TRBJ2-7; no clear D. V gave up 5 bases and J gave up 0 bases, with 14 bases separating them. Germline V gives CDR1 DFQATT, CDR2 SNEGSKA (reference sequence). The CDR3 loop spans 14 amino acids. The CDR3 region is CSAEMTPSSYEQYF. CDR3 nucleotides: TGCAGTGCTGAGATGACTCCGAGCTCCTACGAGCAGTACTTC.

There are many counts of this clonotype. The chain is built from TRBV7-2 and TRBJ2-1; D unclear. The CDR3 sequence is 15 residues long. V dropped 2 bases and J dropped 5 bases, with 13 bases sitting between them. Germline V CDR1 and CDR2: SGHTA, FQGNSA. The CDR3 bases are TGTGCCAGCAGCTTACGACGGAAGCTTAACAATGAGCAGTTCTTC. It codes for CASSLRRKLNNEQFF.

Points on this clonotype: The germline gene is not matched at one end of the junction; a read error may be the cause. This chain joins TRBV4-1 and TRBJ2-1; D perhaps matches TRBD2 (7 bases). Germline V gene data show CDR1 as MGHRA and CDR2 as YSYEKL. The CDR3 runs 12 residues. CDR3 nucleotides: TGCGCCAGCAGCCAAGTAGGGGGGGGTAGGGTCTTC. It is translated as CASSQVGGGRVF.

The chain links TRBV11-2 to TRBJ2-7, with D unclear. V was clipped by 5 bases and J by 3 bases, with 17 bases between them. CDR3 length: 15 amino acids. Germline V CDR1 and CDR2: SGHAT, FQNNGV. CDR3 loop: CASSPKFPPGYEQYF. The CDR3 nucleotides are TGTGCCAGCAGCCCCAAGTTCCCACCTGGCTACGAGCAGTACTTC.

A few counts support this clonotype. The CDR3 DNA reads TGTGCCAGCAGCTTCGGGACTACCTCCTACAATGAGCAGTTCTTC. Its translation: CASSFGTTSYNEQFF. The chain employs TRBV7-8 and TRBJ2-1, with TRBD2 matching 7 bases. The CDR3 has 15 amino acids. Germline CDR1 reads SGHVS; CDR2 reads FQNEAQ. V shed 3 bases and J 0 bases; nucleotides not matched to a gene: 2.

The chain joins TRBV20-1 to TRBJ1-1; D remains unclear. Germline V CDR1 and CDR2: DFQATT, SNEGSKA (reference sequence). V was pared by 1 base and J by 5 bases, with 11 bases between. CDR3 length: 13 amino acids. This CDR3 is CSARGSAETEAFF. In DNA form, the CDR3 reads TGCAGTGCTAGAGGCTCCGCGGAAACTGAAGCTTTCTTT.

This clonotype was seen more than once but under ten times. The chain uses TRBV11-2 and TRBJ2-7; D remains ambiguous. Germline V gene data show CDR1 as SGHAT and CDR2 as FQNNGV. The CDR3 length is 16 residues. The ends were cut back, 5 bases at V and 2 bases at J, with 19 bases in the middle. The CDR3 region is CASSIATPGYPYEQYF. The CDR3 region has the DNA TGTGCCAGCAGCATCGCTACCCCCGGATATCCCTACGAGCAGTACTTC. Supplemented by reference TRBV11-2 and TRBJ2-7, the full variable domain reads EAGVAQSPRYKIIEKRQSVAFWCNPISGHATLYWYQQILGQGPKLLIQFQNNGVVDDSQLPKDRFSAERLKGVDSTLKIQPAKLEDSAVYLCASSIATPGYPYEQYFGPGTRLTVT.

The CDR3 bases are TGTGCCAGCAGCTTTTGGGGATTCCGGAATCAGCCCCAGCATTTT. It codes for CASSFWGFRNQPQHF. This chain links TRBV5-6 with TRBJ1-5; D ambiguous. Germline loops: CDR1 SGHDT, CDR2 YYEEEE. The CDR3 extends over 15 amino acids. Between the trimmed V and J ends, which lost 2 bases and 4 bases, there was a span of 13 bases.

The chain has TRBV6-5 and TRBJ2-1, with 8 bases aligning to TRBD1. CDR3 size: 14 residues. V trimming: 0 bases; J trimming: 10 bases; junction bases outside the gene matches: 5. Germline V lookup: CDR1 MNHEY, CDR2 SVGAGI. CDR3 amino acids: CASSYSTGDGEQFF. The CDR3 nucleotides are TGTGCCAGCAGTTACTCGACAGGGGACGGGGAGCAGTTCTTC.

This chain joins TRBV7-8 and TRBJ2-1, with unresolved D. Germline values: CDR1 SGHVS, CDR2 FQNEAQ. The CDR3 consists of 14 residues. Trimming stripped 7 bases from V and 6 bases from J, with 16 bases between. CDR3 nucleotides: TGTGCCAGCACCCGGAGCGCCTCACTCAATGAGCAGTTCTTC. Translated, it gives CASTRSASLNEQFF.

This clonotype was detected only a few times. This chain connects TRBV7-9 to TRBJ2-7, with 7 bases aligning to TRBD1. The CDR3 totals 15 residues. Germline lookup yields CDR1 SEHNR and CDR2 FQNEAQ (reference sequence). The ends lost 4 bases at V and 4 bases at J; junction bases unmatched: 10. The CDR3 region has the DNA TGTGCCAGCAGCTCCACCCGGGACAGACTTTACGAGCAGTACTTC. It is translated as CASSSTRDRLYEQYF.

The rearrangement links TRBV7-8 to TRBJ1-2; tentative D call: TRBD1 (6 bases). Germline V gene lookup returns CDR1 SGHVS and CDR2 FQNEAQ. The CDR3 runs 15 residues. With 5 bases removed from V and 0 bases from J, the gap between germline ends came to 13 bases. The CDR3 DNA reads as TGTGCCAGCAGCCCAGCGGGGGCCACTAACTATGGCTACACCTTC. As protein: CASSPAGATNYGYTF.

The chain has TRBV5-4 and TRBJ1-4; D unclear. V was clipped by 0 bases and J by 7 bases, with 10 bases between them. CDR1 and CDR2 (germline): SGHNT, YYREEE (reference sequence). This CDR3 region has 14 residues. DNA for the CDR3: TGTGCCAGCAGCTTGGGTGGGGATGGTGAAAAACTGTTTTTT. This gives the protein CASSLGGDGEKLFF. The full variable domain, in which reference TRBV5-4 and TRBJ1-4 provide the parts outside the CDR3, is ETGVTQSPTHLIKTRGQQVTLRCSSQSGHNTVSWYQQALGQGPQFIFQYYREEENGRGNFPPRFSGLQFPNYSSELNVNALELDDSALYLCASSLGGDGEKLFFGSGTQLSVL.

This clonotype has at least ten counts. This rearrangement joins TRBV6-2 or TRBV6-3 to TRBJ2-1; D remains ambiguous. V lost 5 bases to trimming and J lost 9 bases, with 11 bases between them. In germline, CDR1 is MNHEY, CDR2 SVGEGT. The CDR3 spans 12 residues. This chain's CDR3 is CASSDPSGEQFF. The CDR3, as DNA: TGTGCCAGCAGTGATCCATCCGGTGAGCAGTTCTTC.

This clonotype has only a few counts. This chain connects TRBV12-3 or TRBV12-4 to TRBJ1-2; possible D gene TRBD1, 6 bases. The CDR3 has 12 amino acids. The ends were cut back, 6 bases at V and 5 bases at J, with 10 bases in the middle. CDR3 DNA sequence: TGTGCCAGCAGCGACAGGCCGTATGGCTACACCTTC. Amino acid sequence: CASSDRPYGYTF.

This sequence joins TRBV6-5 and TRBJ2-5; perhaps TRBD1 as D (5 bases). The CDR3 contains 15 residues. Germline CDR1 reads MNHEY; CDR2 reads SVGAGI. Between the trimmed V and J ends, which lost 5 bases and 2 bases, there was a span of 15 bases. The CDR3 bases are TGTGCCAGCAGTAGCCAGAACAGGTTACAAGAGACCCAGTACTTC. Protein sequence: CASSSQNRLQETQYF.

DNA of the CDR3: TGTGCCAGCACCAAGCGGGATACGCAGTATTTT. This translates into CASTKRDTQYF. V gene TRBV7-8 combines with J gene TRBJ2-3; the D gene is possibly TRBD2 (5 bases). This CDR3 has 11 amino acids. Trimming took 7 bases from V and 6 from J, leaving 8 bases between them. Germline CDR1 is SGHVS and CDR2 is FQNEAQ. Full variable domain (missing parts from reference TRBV7-8 and TRBJ2-3): GAGVSQSPRYKVAKRGQDVALRCDPISGHVSLFWYQQALGQGPEFLTYFQNEAQLDKSGLPSDRFFAERPEGSVSTLKIQRTQQEDSAVYLCASTKRDTQYFGPGTRLTVL.

The sample holds many counts of this clonotype. The chain links TRBV7-2 to TRBJ1-1; D gene unclear. Per germline, CDR1 SGHTA and CDR2 FQGNSA. The V end was cut by 3 bases, the J end by 5 bases, with 19 bases between. This CDR3 has 16 amino acids. DNA of the CDR3: TGTGCCAGCAGCTTCGCTCCTACTCGACGCGGGACTGAAGCTTTCTTT. Protein product: CASSFAPTRRGTEAFF.

The chain recombines TRBV12-3 or TRBV12-4 with TRBJ1-1; 10 bases line up with TRBD1. This CDR3 comprises 15 residues. With V trimmed by 3 bases and J by 3 bases, 4 bases remained unmatched. The CDR3 DNA reads as TGTGCCAGCAGTTTGACAGGGGGCTATTACACTGAAGCTTTCTTT. Amino acid sequence: CASSLTGGYYTEAFF.

The rearrangement links TRBV20-1 to TRBJ2-7; TRBD2 agrees at 10 bases. From germline, CDR1 is DFQATT and CDR2 SNEGSKA (reference sequence). V shed 1 base and J 5 bases; nucleotides not matched to a gene: 8. The CDR3 is 15 amino acids. CDR3 coding DNA: TGCAGTGCTAGAGTTCTTAGCGGGAGGATGAACGAGCAGTACTTC. Encoded protein: CSARVLSGRMNEQYF.